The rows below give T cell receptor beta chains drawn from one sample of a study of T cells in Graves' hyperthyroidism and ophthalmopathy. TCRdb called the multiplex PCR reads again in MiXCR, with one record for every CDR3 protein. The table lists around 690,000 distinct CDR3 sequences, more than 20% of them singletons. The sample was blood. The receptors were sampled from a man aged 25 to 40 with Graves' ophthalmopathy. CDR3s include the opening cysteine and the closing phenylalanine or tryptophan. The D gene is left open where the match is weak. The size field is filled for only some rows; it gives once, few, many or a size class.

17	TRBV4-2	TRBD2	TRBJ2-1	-	CASSQDTASGTYNEQFF	TGTGCCAGCAGCCAAGATACAGCTAGCGGGACCTACAATGAGCAGTTCTTC
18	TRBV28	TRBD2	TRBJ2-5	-	CASSPPIAAGEMKETQYF	TGTGCCAGCAGTCCTCCTATTGCGGCGGGAGAGATGAAAGAGACCCAGTACTTC
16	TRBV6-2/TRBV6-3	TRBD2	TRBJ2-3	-	CASSSAEAGGADTQYF	TGTGCCAGCAGTTCAGCAGAGGCGGGAGGCGCAGATACGCAGTATTTT
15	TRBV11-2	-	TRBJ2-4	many	CASSHYEGAKNIQYF	TGTGCCAGCAGCCACTACGAAGGGGCCAAAAACATTCAGTACTTC
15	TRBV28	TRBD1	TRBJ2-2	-	CASSLGTGYSGELFF	TGTGCCAGCAGTTTAGGGACAGGGTATTCTGGGGAGCTGTTTTTT
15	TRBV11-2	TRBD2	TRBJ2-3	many	CASSSIAGSTDTQYF	TGTGCCAGCAGCTCCATAGCGGGAAGCACAGATACGCAGTATTTT
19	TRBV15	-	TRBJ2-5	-	CATSRDMVAGVGDQETQYF	TGTGCCACCAGCAGAGACATGGTGGCCGGGGTTGGGGACCAAGAGACCCAGTACTTC
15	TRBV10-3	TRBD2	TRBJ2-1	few	CAISDSGSSYNEQFF	TGTGCCATCAGTGATAGCGGGAGCTCCTACAATGAGCAGTTCTTC
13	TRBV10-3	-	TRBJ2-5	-	CAIRATHQETQYF	TGTGCCATCAGAGCGACACACCAAGAGACCCAGTACTTC
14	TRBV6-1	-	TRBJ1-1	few	CASSEPYKNTEAFF	TGTGCCAGCAGTGAACCTTACAAGAACACTGAAGCTTTCTTT
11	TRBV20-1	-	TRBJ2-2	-	CSAREDGELFF	TGCAGTGCTAGAGAAGACGGGGAGCTGTTTTTT
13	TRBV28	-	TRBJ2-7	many	CASKAGPLYEQYF	TGTGCCAGCAAGGCAGGACCCCTCTACGAGCAGTACTTC
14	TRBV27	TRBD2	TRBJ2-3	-	CASRWRERTDTQYF	TGTGCCAGCAGGTGGCGGGAGCGTACAGATACGCAGTATTTT
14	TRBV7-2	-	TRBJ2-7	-	CASSPSRDFYEQYF	TGTGCCAGCAGCCCCTCCCGGGACTTTTACGAGCAGTACTTC
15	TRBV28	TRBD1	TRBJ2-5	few	CASSTPGTGGETQYF	TGTGCCAGCAGTACCCCCGGGACAGGGGGTGAGACCCAGTACTTC
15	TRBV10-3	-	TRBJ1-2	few	CAISELLGTDYGYTF	TGTGCCATCAGTGAGTTGCTAGGGACCGACTATGGCTACACCTTC
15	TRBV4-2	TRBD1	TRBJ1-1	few	CASSLSGTGDTEAFF	TGTGCCAGCAGCCTTTCCGGGACAGGGGACACTGAAGCTTTCTTT
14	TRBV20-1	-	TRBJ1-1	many	CSARRRGSANEAFF	TGCAGTGCTAGACGGCGGGGCAGCGCGAATGAAGCTTTCTTT
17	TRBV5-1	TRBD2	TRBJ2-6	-	CASSYLAGVSGANVLTF	TGCGCCAGCAGCTATCTAGCGGGAGTTTCTGGGGCCAACGTCCTGACTTTC
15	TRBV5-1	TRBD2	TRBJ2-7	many	CASSLYGRASYEQYF	TGCGCCAGCAGCTTGTACGGGAGGGCTTCCTACGAGCAGTACTTC
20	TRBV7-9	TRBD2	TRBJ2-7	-	CASSSRGLAGEREKVYEQYF	TGTGCCAGCAGCTCCCGAGGACTAGCGGGAGAAAGAGAAAAGGTCTACGAGCAGTACTTC
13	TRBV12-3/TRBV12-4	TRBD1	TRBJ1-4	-	CASSWDSGEKLFF	TGTGCCAGCAGTTGGGACAGCGGGGAAAAACTGTTTTTT
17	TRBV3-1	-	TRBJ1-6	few	CASSQEVGSAYNSPLHF	TGTGCCAGCAGCCAAGAGGTAGGGTCGGCCTATAATTCACCCCTCCACTTT
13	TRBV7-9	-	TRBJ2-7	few	CASSLKGNYEQYF	TGTGCCAGCAGCCTAAAGGGTAACTACGAGCAGTACTTC
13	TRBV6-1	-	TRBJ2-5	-	CASARSYQETQYF	TGTGCCAGCGCTCGGTCGTACCAAGAGACCCAGTACTTC
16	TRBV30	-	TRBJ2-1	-	CAWDPDLSGTYNEQFF	TGTGCCTGGGACCCCGATTTGAGCGGAACCTACAATGAGCAGTTCTTC
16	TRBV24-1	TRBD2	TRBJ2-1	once	CATSDRLAGGPGEQFF	TGTGCCACCAGTGATCGACTAGCGGGAGGGCCGGGGGAGCAGTTCTTC
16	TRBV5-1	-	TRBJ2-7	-	CASSPPTGRFTYEQYF	TGCGCCAGCAGCCCCCCCACGGGGAGGTTTACCTACGAGCAGTACTTC
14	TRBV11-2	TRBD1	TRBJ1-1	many	CASSSNRGSAEAFF	TGTGCCAGCAGCTCAAACAGGGGTTCAGCTGAAGCTTTCTTT
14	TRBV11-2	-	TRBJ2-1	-	CASSFEPLADEQFF	TGTGCCAGCAGCTTTGAACCTTTAGCCGATGAGCAGTTCTTC
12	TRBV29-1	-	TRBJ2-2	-	CSVEEGTGELFF	TGCAGCGTTGAAGAAGGCACCGGGGAGCTGTTTTTT